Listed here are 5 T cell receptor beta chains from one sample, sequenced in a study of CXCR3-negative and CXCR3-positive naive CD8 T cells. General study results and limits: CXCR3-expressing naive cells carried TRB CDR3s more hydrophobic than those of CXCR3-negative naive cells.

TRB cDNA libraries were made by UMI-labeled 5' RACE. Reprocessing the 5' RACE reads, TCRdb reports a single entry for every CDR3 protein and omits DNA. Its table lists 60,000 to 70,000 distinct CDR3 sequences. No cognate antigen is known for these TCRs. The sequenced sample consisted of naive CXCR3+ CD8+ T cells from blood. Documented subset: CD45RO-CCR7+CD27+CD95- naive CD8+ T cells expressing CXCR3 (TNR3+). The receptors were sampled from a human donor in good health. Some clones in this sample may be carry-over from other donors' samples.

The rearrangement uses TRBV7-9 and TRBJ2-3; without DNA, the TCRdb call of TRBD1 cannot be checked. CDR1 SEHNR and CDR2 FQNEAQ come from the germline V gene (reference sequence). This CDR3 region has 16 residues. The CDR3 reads CASSPAGTASTDTQYF.

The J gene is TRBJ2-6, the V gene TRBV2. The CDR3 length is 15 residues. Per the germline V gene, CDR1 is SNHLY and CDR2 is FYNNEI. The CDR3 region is CASSEAVSGANVLTF. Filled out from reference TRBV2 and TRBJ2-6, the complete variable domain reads EPEVTQTPSHQVTQMGQEVILRCVPISNHLYFYWYRQILGQKVEFLVSFYNNEISEKSEIFDDQFSVERPDGSNFTLKIRSTKLEDSAMYFCASSEAVSGANVLTFGAGSRLTVL.

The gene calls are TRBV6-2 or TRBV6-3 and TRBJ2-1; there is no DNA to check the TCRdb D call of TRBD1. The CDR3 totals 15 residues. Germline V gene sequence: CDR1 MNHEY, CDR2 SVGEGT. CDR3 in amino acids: CASSSNPGSNNEQFF.

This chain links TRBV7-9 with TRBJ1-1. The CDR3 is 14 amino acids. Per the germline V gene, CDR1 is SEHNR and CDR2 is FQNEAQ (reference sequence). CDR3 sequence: CASSLVAEGTEAFF. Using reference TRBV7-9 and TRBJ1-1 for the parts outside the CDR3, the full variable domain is DTGVSQNPRHKITKRGQNVTFRCDPISEHNRLYWYRQTLGQGPEFLTYFQNEAQLEKSRLLSDRFSAERPKGSFSTLEIQRTEQGDSAMYLCASSLVAEGTEAFFGQGTRLTVV.

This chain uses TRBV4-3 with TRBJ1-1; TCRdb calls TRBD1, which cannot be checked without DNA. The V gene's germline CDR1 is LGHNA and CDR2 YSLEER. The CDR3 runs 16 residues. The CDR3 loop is CASSQDRVGQNTEAFF.